The T cell receptor beta chain under discussion was sequenced for a study of blood T cells in healthy people across ages. Whole-study context: Template switching caught about one barcoded beta molecule for each two T cells.

Germline assignment: CDR1 DFQATT and CDR2 SNEGSKA (reference sequence). With V trimmed by 5 bases and J by 4 bases, 12 bases remained unmatched. The CDR3 loop spans 16 amino acids. To note about this clonotype: No antigen is known for it.

Study outcomes and limitations: Naive T cell percentage showed a strong correlation with TCR beta diversity.

Sample-barcoded 5' priming and a J-beta primer mix drove a second PCR of 7 to 11 cycles. All cDNA molecules were each tagged by a template-switch adaptor with 12 random nucleotides. Researchers report that each sample yielded at least 3 million CDR3-containing paired-end reads. TCRdb reprocessed the 5' RACE reads with MiXCR, giving one entry per CDR3 protein. Of fewer than 2,000,000 distinct CDR3 sequences in the sample, roughly 43% were seen once. The sample consisted of blood. This TCR was recovered from a human donor in good health. V usage is TRBV20-1 and J usage is TRBJ2-1; 9 bases match TRBD1. The CDR3 DNA is TGCAGTGCTCATGACAGGGGGGGAATCTTTTACAATGAGCAGTTCTTC. This encodes CSAHDRGGIFYNEQFF.